A single T cell receptor beta chain is shown here with its context. Its matching antigen is unknown. CD45RO negativity and positive selection for CCR7 defined naive CD8 cells, a population that excluded terminally differentiated effector memory CD45RA+ cells. All participating donors were Caucasian adults from Nashville, Tennessee. These data originate in a study of shared clonotypes between healthy human individuals. Study results and caveats: Clonotype sharing among donors was expected to depend on sequencing depth.

The CDR3 is made up of 16 amino acids. Trimming took 1 base from V and 4 from J, leaving 14 bases between them. The germline V gene encodes CDR1 MNHEY and CDR2 SMNVEV (reference sequence). Sequencing was performed with immunoSEQ multiplex PCR; in TCRdb, only in-frame clones are kept and a portion is missing. The table shows roughly 550,000 clones, with over 95% occurring only once. The sample consisted of naive CD8+ T cells sorted from blood. This sequence joins TRBV27 and TRBJ2-1; D gene unclear. The TCR sequence derives from a woman in her twenties or thirties in good health. The CDR3 nucleotides are TGTGCCAGCAGTTTATGGGCTAGTTTGGCTTACAATGAGCAGTTCTTC. The encoded protein is CASSLWASLAYNEQFF.